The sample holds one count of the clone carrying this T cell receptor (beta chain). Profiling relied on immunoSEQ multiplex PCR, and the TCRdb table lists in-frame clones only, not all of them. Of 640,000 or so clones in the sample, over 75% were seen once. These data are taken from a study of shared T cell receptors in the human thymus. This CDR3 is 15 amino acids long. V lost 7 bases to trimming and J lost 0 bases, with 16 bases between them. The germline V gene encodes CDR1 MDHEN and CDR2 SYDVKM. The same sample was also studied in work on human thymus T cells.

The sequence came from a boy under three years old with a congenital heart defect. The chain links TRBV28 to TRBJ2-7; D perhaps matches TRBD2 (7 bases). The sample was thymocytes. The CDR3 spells CASNPQGGSSYEQYF. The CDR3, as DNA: TGTGCCAGCAACCCACAGGGAGGGAGCTCCTACGAGCAGTACTTC.